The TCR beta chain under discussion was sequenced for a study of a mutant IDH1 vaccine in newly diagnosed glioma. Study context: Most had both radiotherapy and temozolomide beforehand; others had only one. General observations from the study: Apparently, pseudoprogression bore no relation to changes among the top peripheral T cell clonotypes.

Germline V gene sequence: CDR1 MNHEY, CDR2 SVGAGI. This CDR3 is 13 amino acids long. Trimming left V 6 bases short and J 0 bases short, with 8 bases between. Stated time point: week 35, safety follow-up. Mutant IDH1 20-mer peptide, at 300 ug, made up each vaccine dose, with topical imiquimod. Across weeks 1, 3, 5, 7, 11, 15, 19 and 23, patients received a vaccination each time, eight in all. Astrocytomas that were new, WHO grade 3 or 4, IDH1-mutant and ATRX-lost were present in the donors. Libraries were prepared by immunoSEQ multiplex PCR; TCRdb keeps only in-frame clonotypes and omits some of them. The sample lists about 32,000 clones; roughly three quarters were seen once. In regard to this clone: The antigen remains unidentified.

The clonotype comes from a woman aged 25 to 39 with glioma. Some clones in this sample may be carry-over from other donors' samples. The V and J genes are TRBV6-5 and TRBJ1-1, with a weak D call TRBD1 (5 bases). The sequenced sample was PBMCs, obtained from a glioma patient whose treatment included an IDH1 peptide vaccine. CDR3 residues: CASRVQVNTEAFF. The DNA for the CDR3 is TGTGCCAGCAGAGTACAGGTGAACACTGAAGCTTTCTTT.